This paragraph reports one TCR beta chain. What it binds is not known. This sample was included in a study of cytomegalovirus exposure and HLA in healthy donors. Whole-study findings and limits: In a later analysis, DRB1 alleles had the most associated TCRs; HLA-C alleles the fewest.

PCR amplification relied on 60 Vbeta primers (plus 13 Jbeta primers). Clones were sequenced by immunoSEQ multiplex PCR, and TCRdb holds only the in-frame ones, with some missing. This sample has 100,000 to 120,000 clones, with approximately 83% found just once. Trimming cost V 3 bases and J 3 bases, with 9 bases left between them. CDR1 and CDR2 (germline): LNHDA, SQIVND (reference sequence). The CDR3 is 14 residues long. Sequencing used PBMCs. This clonotype originated in a man aged 40-55 years in good health and CMV-seronegative. V and J are TRBV19 and TRBJ1-5; no definite D call. The CDR3, as DNA: TGTGCCAGTAGTATCGAGAGGGACAATCAGCCCCAGCATTTT. Amino acids: CASSIERDNQPQHF.